The 15 T cell receptor beta chains listed next were all sequenced from one sample in a study of blood T cells in healthy people across ages. Then a second PCR, running about 6 to 12 cycles, was carried out with a sample-barcoded 5' primer and a J-beta primer mix. Via MiXCR, TCRdb re-called the 5' RACE reads, giving one row per CDR3 protein. The sample consists of roughly 1.5 million distinct CDR3 sequences, roughly two fifths of them appearing once. The sequencing sample was made of blood. The receptors shown here come from a woman aged 18-35 years in good health.

The genes are TRBV20-1 and TRBJ1-6; the D is unclear. CDR3 size: 16 residues. Germline V gene data show CDR1 as DFQATT and CDR2 as SNEGSKA (reference sequence). Trimming took off 5 bases at V and 0 bases at J, with 14 bases between the two ends. The CDR3 bases are TGCAGTGCTCGGGCCGGCCCTGACTCCTATAATTCACCCCTCCACTTT. It is translated as CSARAGPDSYNSPLHF.

The chain carries TRBV4-1 and TRBJ2-7; 7 nucleotides agree with TRBD1. The J segment lost 3 bases and the V segment lost 3 bases, leaving 5 bases of the junction unmatched. The CDR3 spans 14 residues. CDR1 is MGHRA and CDR2 is YSYEKL in the germline V gene. In DNA, the CDR3 is TGCGCCAGCAGCCAGGACAGGTCCGGCTACGAGCAGTACTTC. It translates to CASSQDRSGYEQYF.

This clonotype was seen only once. The rearrangement links TRBV6-2 or TRBV6-3 to TRBJ2-7, with D maybe TRBD2 (5 bases). The CDR3 is 14 residues long. V was shortened by 5 bases and J by 4 bases, with 15 bases between the two germline ends. The germline gives CDR1 MNHEY, CDR2 SVGEGT. CDR3 sequence: CASSDGAARYEQYF. The CDR3 DNA reads as TGTGCCAGCAGTGACGGAGCGGCCCGGTACGAGCAGTACTTC.

The rearrangement links TRBV7-2 to TRBJ1-1; a weak D match, TRBD1 (5 bases). The CDR3 contains 14 residues. Per the germline V gene, CDR1 is SGHTA and CDR2 is FQGNSA. V dropped 6 bases and J dropped 1 base, with 12 bases sitting between them. CDR3 region: CASRRGSTNTEAFF. The DNA for the CDR3 is TGTGCCAGCAGGCGGGGCTCCACGAACACTGAAGCTTTCTTT.

This clonotype came up a few times. The chain carries TRBV6-4 and TRBJ1-6, with TRBD1 matching 9 bases. There are 14 residues in the CDR3. V gave up 3 bases and J gave up 6 bases; unmatched junction bases: 0. The germline V gene has CDR1 MRHNA and CDR2 SNTAGT. DNA for the CDR3: TGTGCCAGCAGTGAGGGACAGGGTAATTCACCCCTCCACTTT. It translates to CASSEGQGNSPLHF.

The sample holds a few counts of this clonotype. This chain uses TRBV29-1 with TRBJ2-7, with D unresolved. The germline V gene encodes CDR1 SQVTM and CDR2 ANQGSEA. V was shortened by 6 bases and J by 7 bases, with 16 bases between the two germline ends. The CDR3 consists of 12 residues. The CDR3, as DNA: TGCAGCGTGGGTCTAACCCATCAGGAGCAGTACTTC. Residues: CSVGLTHQEQYF.

This clonotype was counted between two and nine times. The chain has TRBV10-3 and TRBJ2-5; 7 nucleotides align to TRBD1. This CDR3 region has 14 residues. With V trimmed by 10 bases and J by 1 base, 9 bases remained unmatched. Per the germline V gene, CDR1 is ENHRY and CDR2 is SYGVKD. The CDR3 DNA reads as TGTGCCAGGCTACCGAGGGACAGCCAAGAGACCCAGTACTTC. Amino acid sequence: CARLPRDSQETQYF.

The J gene is TRBJ2-7, the V gene TRBV12-3 or TRBV12-4; D is possibly TRBD1 (6 bases). The V end lost 3 bases, the J end lost 2 bases, and 14 bases lay between the germline ends. This CDR3 spans 15 amino acids. The chain's CDR3 is CASSLSGQPTYEQYF. The CDR3 nucleotides read TGTGCCAGCAGTTTGTCCGGACAGCCGACCTACGAGCAGTACTTC.

This clonotype was recorded a few times. The V gene is TRBV12-3 or TRBV12-4, the J gene TRBJ2-1; 8 positions agree with TRBD2. V shed 5 bases and J 4 bases; nucleotides not matched to a gene: 7. This CDR3 has 15 amino acids. CDR3 nucleotides: TGTGCCAGCAGTCCCAACAGCGGGGGATACAATGAGCAGTTCTTC. Translation gives CASSPNSGGYNEQFF.

V is TRBV7-2 and J is TRBJ1-4; D unclear. Looked up from germline, CDR1 is SGHTA and CDR2 is FQGNSA. The CDR3 has 15 amino acids. V lost 2 bases and J lost 1, with 8 bases in between. The CDR3 sequence is CASSLLDETNEKLFF. CDR3 DNA sequence: TGTGCCAGCAGCTTACTCGACGAAACTAATGAAAAACTGTTTTTT.

This chain connects TRBV5-1 to TRBJ1-2; D is unclear. Germline V gives CDR1 SGHRS, CDR2 YFSETQ. Between the trimmed V and J ends, which lost 0 bases and 9 bases, there was a span of 18 bases. This CDR3 region has 15 residues. CDR3 coding DNA: TGCGCCAGCAGCTTGGGATACAGTTCCGGATATTGCTACACCTTC. This sequence encodes CASSLGYSSGYCYTF.

The chain links TRBV6-2 or TRBV6-3 to TRBJ2-1, with D maybe TRBD2 (5 bases). From germline, CDR1 is MNHEY and CDR2 SVGEGT. The length of the CDR3 is 16 residues. Trimming took 6 bases from V and 4 from J, leaving 19 bases between them. Here the CDR3 reads CASSRQETIDYNEQFF. The CDR3 DNA follows: TGTGCCAGCAGCCGCCAAGAGACTATCGATTACAATGAGCAGTTCTTC.

The chain couples TRBV20-1 to TRBJ1-5; tentatively, D is TRBD1 (6 bases). Germline loops: CDR1 DFQATT, CDR2 SNEGSKA (reference sequence). The CDR3 covers 15 residues. The ends were cut back, 3 bases at V and 4 bases at J, with 16 bases in the middle. For the CDR3, the DNA is TGCAGTGCTAGTCTGGTGGGGGCACGTAATCAGCCCCAGCATTTT. It specifies CSASLVGARNQPQHF.

This clonotype was counted a few times. The chain carries TRBV20-1 and TRBJ2-7; TRBD1 matches 7 bases. This CDR3 comprises 14 residues. The J segment lost 3 bases and the V segment lost 2 bases, leaving 7 bases of the junction unmatched. Germline lookup yields CDR1 DFQATT and CDR2 SNEGSKA (reference sequence). Written as DNA, the CDR3 is TGCAGTGCTAGAATTAGCCAGGGGGTCTACGAGCAGTACTTC. This codes for CSARISQGVYEQYF.

This clonotype was detected only a few times. CDR3 DNA: TGTGCCAGCAGTTTAATTTTGCGTTTTAGCTCCTACGAGCAGTACTTC. Translation gives CASSLILRFSSYEQYF. The chain recombines TRBV12-3 or TRBV12-4 with TRBJ2-7; D gene uncertain. This CDR3 contains 16 residues. V gave up 2 bases and J gave up 0 bases, with 14 bases separating them.